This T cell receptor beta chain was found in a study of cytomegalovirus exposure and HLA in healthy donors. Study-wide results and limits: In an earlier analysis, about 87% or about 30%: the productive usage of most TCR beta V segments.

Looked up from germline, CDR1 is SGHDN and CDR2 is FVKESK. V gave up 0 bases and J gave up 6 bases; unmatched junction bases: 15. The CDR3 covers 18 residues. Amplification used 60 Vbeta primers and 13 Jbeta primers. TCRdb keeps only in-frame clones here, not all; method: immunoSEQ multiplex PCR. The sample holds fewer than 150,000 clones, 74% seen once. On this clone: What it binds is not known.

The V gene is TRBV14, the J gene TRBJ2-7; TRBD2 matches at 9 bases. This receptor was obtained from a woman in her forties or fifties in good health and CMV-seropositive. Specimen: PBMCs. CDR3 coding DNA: TGTGCCAGCAGCCAAGATAGGTCTAGCGGGATTCTTAGGCCCGAGCAGTACTTC. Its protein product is CASSQDRSSGILRPEQYF. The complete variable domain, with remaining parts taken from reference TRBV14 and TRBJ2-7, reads EAGVTQFPSHSVIEKGQTVTLRCDPISGHDNLYWYRRVMGKEIKFLLHFVKESKQDESGMPNNRFLAERTGGTYSTLKVQPAELEDSGVYFCASSQDRSSGILRPEQYFGPGTRLTVT.